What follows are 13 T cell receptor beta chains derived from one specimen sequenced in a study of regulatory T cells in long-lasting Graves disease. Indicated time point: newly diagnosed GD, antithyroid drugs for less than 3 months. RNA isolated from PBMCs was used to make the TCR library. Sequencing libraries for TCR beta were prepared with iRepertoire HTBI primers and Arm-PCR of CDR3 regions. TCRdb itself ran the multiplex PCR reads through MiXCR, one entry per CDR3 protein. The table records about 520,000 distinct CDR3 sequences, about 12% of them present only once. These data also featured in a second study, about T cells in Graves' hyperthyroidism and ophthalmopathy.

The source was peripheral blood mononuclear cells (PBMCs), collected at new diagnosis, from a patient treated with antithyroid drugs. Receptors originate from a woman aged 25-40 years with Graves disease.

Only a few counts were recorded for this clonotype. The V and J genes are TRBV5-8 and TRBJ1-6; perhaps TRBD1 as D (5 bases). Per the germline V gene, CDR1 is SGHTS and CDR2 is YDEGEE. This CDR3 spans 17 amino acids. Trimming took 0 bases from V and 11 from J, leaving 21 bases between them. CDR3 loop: CASSLEPPGANMTPLHF. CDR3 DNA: TGTGCCAGCAGCTTGGAGCCGCCCGGGGCGAATATGACACCCCTCCACTTT.

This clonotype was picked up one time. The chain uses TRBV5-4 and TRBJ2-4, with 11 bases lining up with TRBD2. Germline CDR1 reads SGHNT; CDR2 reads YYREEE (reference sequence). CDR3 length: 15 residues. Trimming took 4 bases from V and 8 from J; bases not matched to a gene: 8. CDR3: CASSRTSGSLDIQYF. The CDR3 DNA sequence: TGTGCCAGCAGCCGGACTAGCGGGTCGCTAGACATTCAGTACTTC.

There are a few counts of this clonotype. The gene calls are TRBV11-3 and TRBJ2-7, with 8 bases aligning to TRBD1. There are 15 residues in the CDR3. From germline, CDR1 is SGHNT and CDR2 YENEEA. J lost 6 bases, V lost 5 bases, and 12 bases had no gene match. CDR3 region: CASSPDPGGSFEQYF. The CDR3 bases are TGTGCCAGCAGCCCAGACCCAGGGGGCTCTTTCGAGCAGTACTTC.

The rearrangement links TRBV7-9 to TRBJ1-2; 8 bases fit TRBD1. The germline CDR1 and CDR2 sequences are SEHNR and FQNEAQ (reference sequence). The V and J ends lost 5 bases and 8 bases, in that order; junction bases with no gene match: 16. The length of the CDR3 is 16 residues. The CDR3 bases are TGTGCCAGCAGCCCCCGCCGGGACAGGTCCGTTGGGGGCTACACCTTC. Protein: CASSPRRDRSVGGYTF.

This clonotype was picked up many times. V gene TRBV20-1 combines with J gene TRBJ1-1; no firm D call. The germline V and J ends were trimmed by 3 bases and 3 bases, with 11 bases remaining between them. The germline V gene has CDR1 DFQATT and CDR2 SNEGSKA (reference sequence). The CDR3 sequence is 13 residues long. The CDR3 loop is CSASSTADTEAFF. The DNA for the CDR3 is TGCAGTGCTAGTTCGACGGCCGACACTGAAGCTTTCTTT.

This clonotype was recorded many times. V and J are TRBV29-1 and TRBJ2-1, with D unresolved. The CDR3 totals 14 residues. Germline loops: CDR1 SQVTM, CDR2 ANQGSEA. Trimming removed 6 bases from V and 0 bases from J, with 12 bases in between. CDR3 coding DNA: TGCAGCGTGGTTACCAGAAGCTCCTACAATGAGCAGTTCTTC. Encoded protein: CSVVTRSSYNEQFF.

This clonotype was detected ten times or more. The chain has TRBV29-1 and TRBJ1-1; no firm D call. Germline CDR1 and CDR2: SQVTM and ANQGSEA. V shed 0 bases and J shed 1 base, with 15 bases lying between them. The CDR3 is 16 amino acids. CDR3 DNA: TGCAGCGTTGAAGATCCCTGGAGAGCGGGGAACACTGAAGCTTTCTTT. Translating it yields CSVEDPWRAGNTEAFF.

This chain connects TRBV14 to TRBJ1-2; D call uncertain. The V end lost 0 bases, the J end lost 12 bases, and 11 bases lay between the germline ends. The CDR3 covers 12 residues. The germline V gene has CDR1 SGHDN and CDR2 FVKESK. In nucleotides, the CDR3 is TGTGCCAGCAGCCAAGAGGACGGTCCGGACACCTTC. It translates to CASSQEDGPDTF.

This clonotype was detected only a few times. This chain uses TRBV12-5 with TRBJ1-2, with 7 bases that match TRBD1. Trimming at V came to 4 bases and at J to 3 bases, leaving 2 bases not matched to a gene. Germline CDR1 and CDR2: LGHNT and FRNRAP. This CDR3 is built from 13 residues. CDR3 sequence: CASGSGGYYGYTF. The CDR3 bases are TGTGCTAGTGGTTCAGGGGGGTACTATGGCTACACCTTC. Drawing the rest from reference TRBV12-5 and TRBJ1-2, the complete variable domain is DARVTQTPRHKVTEMGQEVTMRCQPILGHNTVFWYRQTMMQGLELLAYFRNRAPLDDSGMPKDRFSAEMPDATLATLKIQPSEPRDSAVYFCASGSGGYYGYTFGSGTRLTVV.

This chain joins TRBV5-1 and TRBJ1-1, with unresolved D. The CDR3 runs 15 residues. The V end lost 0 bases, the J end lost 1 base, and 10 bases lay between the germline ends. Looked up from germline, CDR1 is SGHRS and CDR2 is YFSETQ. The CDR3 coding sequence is TGCGCCAGCAGCTTGGGTGGCCGACCGAACACTGAAGCTTTCTTT. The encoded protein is CASSLGGRPNTEAFF.

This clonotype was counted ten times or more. This CDR3 is CASSVDGFGYTF. In nucleotides, the CDR3 is TGTGCCAGCAGTGTCGACGGCTTTGGCTACACCTTC. The chain uses TRBV6-1 and TRBJ1-2; D uncertain. Trimming left V 4 bases short and J 7 bases short, with 10 bases between. The length of the CDR3 is 12 residues. In germline, CDR1 is MNHNS, CDR2 SASEGT.

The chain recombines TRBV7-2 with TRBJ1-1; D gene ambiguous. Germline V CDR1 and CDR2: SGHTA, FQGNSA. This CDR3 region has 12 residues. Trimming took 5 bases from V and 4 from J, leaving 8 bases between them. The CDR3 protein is CASSQKVTEAFF. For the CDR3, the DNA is TGTGCCAGCAGCCAAAAGGTCACTGAAGCTTTCTTT.

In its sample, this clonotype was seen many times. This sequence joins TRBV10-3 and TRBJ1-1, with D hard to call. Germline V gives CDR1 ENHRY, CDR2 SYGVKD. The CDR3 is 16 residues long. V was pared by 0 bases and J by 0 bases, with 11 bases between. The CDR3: CAISESKTILNTEAFF. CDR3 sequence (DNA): TGTGCCATCAGTGAGTCGAAAACCATTTTGAACACTGAAGCTTTCTTT.